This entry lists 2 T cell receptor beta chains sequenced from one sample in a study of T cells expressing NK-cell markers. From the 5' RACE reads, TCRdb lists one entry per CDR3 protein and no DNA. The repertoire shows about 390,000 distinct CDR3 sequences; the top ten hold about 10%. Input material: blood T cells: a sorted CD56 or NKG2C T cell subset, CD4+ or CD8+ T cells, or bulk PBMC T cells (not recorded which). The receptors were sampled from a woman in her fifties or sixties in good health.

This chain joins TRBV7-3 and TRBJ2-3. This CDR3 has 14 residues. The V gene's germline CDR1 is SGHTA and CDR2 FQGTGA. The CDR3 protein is CASSLTALPDTQYF.

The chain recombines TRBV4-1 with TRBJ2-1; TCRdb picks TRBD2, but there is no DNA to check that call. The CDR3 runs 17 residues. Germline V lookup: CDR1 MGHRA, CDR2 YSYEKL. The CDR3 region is CASVGVSSGRAWGEQFF.